The entry that follows covers one T cell receptor beta chain sequence. What it binds is not known. Unmatched junction bases numbered 7, after V lost 5 bases and J lost 4 bases. This CDR3 comprises 14 residues. Germline values: CDR1 LNHNV, CDR2 YYDKDF (reference sequence). The entry originates in a study of T cell responses to AZD1222 COVID-19 vaccine. Study-level points and caveats: Targets within unmutated variant regions were reportedly found for nearly half of spike-specific TCRs.

The assay was immunoSEQ multiplex PCR, and TCRdb's table has in-frame clones only and misses some. The sample holds around 130,000 clones, over 90% seen once. The sequences come from peripheral blood, collected on day 0 of AZD1222 vaccination. The rearrangement joins TRBV15 to TRBJ1-2; 7 bases line up with TRBD1. This receptor was taken from an adult in good health. The CDR3 DNA sequence: TGTGCCACCAGCCGAGGGGACAGAATCTATGGCTACACCTTC. Translating gives CATSRGDRIYGYTF.